These 26 T cell receptor beta chains were sequenced from one sample in a study of vaccination effects on CD4 cells after COVID-19. Assay: immunoSEQ multiplex PCR; the TCRdb copy retains only in-frame clones and omits some. The sample has about 59,000 clones; approximately 78% are singletons. Using viral peptide pools, the ViraFEST assay grew out antigen-specific CD4+ T cells prior to sequencing. Between days 10 and 11 of culture, CD4+ T cells were separated out. Vaccination of participants consisted of two doses of either the BNT162b2 or mRNA-1273 vaccine. What these receptors recognize is not known. The sequencing used CD4+ T cells from PBMCs cultured with HCoV-OC43 spike peptides, collected after COVID-19 vaccination. Specified subset: HCoV-OC43 spike overlapping peptide pool stimulation. The receptors here all came from a human donor who received a COVID-19 vaccine.

The chain employs TRBV5-3 and TRBJ2-7; 8 nucleotides agree with TRBD1. TRBV5-3 is given ORF status, its function remaining uncertain. This CDR3 comprises 14 residues. The junction had 6 bases not matched to a gene; V was cut back by 4 bases and J by 3 bases. CDR3 nucleotides: TGTGCCAGAAGCCCGGGACAGGAGTTCTACGAGCAGTACGTC. Translating gives CARSPGQEFYEQYV.

This chain joins TRBV19 and TRBJ1-2; 7 bases fit TRBD1. The CDR3 totals 15 residues. In germline, CDR1 is LNHDA, CDR2 SQIVND (reference sequence). Unmatched junction bases numbered 11, after V lost 7 bases and J lost 3 bases. CDR3 protein: CASTPGGGAYYGYTF. CDR3 nucleotide sequence: TGTGCCAGTACCCCAGGGGGGGGCGCCTACTATGGCTACACCTTC. Variable domain in full (rest from reference TRBV19 and TRBJ1-2): DGGITQSPKYLFRKEGQNVTLSCEQNLNHDAMYWYRQDPGQGLRLIYYSQIVNDFQKGDIAEGYSVSREKKESFPLTVTSAQKNPTAFYLCASTPGGGAYYGYTFGSGTRLTVV.

CDR3 sequence: CAISGWVANTGELFF. The CDR3 DNA follows: TGTGCCATCAGTGGGTGGGTCGCGAACACCGGGGAGCTGTTTTTT. The chain uses TRBV10-3 and TRBJ2-2; D ambiguous. From germline, CDR1 is ENHRY and CDR2 SYGVKD. V was shortened by 4 bases and J by 0 bases, with 9 bases between the two germline ends. This CDR3 region has 15 residues.

The count of this clone is one. The genes are TRBV24-1 and TRBJ2-1; D ambiguous. This CDR3 region has 16 residues. V gave up 3 bases and J gave up 1 base, with 12 bases separating them. Looked up from germline, CDR1 is KGHDR and CDR2 is SFDVKD. CDR3 region: CATSDTSGGSYNEQFF. The CDR3 region has the DNA TGTGCCACCAGTGATACCTCAGGTGGGTCCTACAATGAGCAGTTCTTC.

V is TRBV11-2 and J is TRBJ2-2, with 7 bases matching TRBD1. CDR1 and CDR2 from the germline V gene are SGHAT and FQNNGV. The CDR3 extends over 15 amino acids. V lost 6 bases, J lost 4 bases, and 8 bases stayed unmatched. CDR3 loop: CASSRQGWSTGELFF. In nucleotides, the CDR3 is TGTGCCAGCAGTCGACAGGGTTGGAGCACCGGGGAGCTGTTTTTT.

The table lists this clone with a few counts. The V gene is TRBV6-2 or TRBV6-3, the J gene TRBJ1-3, with a tentative D call TRBD1 (5 bases). The CDR3 spans 16 residues. V shed 5 bases and J shed 0 bases, with 14 bases lying between them. CDR1 MNHEY and CDR2 SVGEGT come from the germline V gene. CDR3 protein: CASSRPGLNSGNTIYF. The CDR3, as DNA: TGTGCCAGCAGTCGACCGGGACTCAACTCTGGAAACACCATATATTTT.

The CDR3 DNA is TGTGCCAGCGACCGACAGGGGGCGTACGCTAATGAAAAACTGTTTTTT. Translated, it gives CASDRQGAYANEKLFF. The chain links TRBV28 to TRBJ1-4; 10 bases are a match to TRBD1. The CDR3 is 16 amino acids. Germline V gives CDR1 MDHEN, CDR2 SYDVKM. Trimming took 8 bases from V and 3 from J; bases not matched to a gene: 9. Full variable domain (outside the CDR3, taken from reference TRBV28 and TRBJ1-4): DVKVTQSSRYLVKRTGEKVFLECVQDMDHENMFWYRQDPGLGLRLIYFSYDVKMKEKGDIPEGYSVSREKKERFSLILESASTNQTSMYLCASDRQGAYANEKLFFGSGTQLSVL.

This clone has more than one count but fewer than ten. The CDR3 nucleotides are TGTGCCAGCAGTGGACAGATGAACTATGGCTACACCTTC. Encoded protein: CASSGQMNYGYTF. The chain recombines TRBV2 with TRBJ1-2, with D possibly matching TRBD1 (5 bases). Germline V gene sequence: CDR1 SNHLY, CDR2 FYNNEI. The CDR3 extends over 13 amino acids. V was trimmed by 4 bases and J by 2 bases, leaving 8 bases between them.

The J gene is TRBJ2-3, the V gene TRBV6-1; D not certain. V was trimmed by 0 bases and J by 4 bases, leaving 23 bases between them. Germline V CDR1 and CDR2: MNHNS, SASEGT. The CDR3 spans 19 residues. The CDR3 DNA is TGTGCCAGCAGTGAAGCGAAGGAAAGGGATACTAAAGGAGCAGATACGCAGTATTTT. It yields the protein CASSEAKERDTKGADTQYF.

This chain uses TRBV19 with TRBJ2-2; D not resolved. Deletions cut 5 bases from V and 13 bases from J, with 11 bases between. The germline CDR1 and CDR2 sequences are LNHDA and SQIVND (reference sequence). This CDR3 comprises 11 residues. CDR3 residues: CASSPGPRLFF. The CDR3 DNA sequence: TGTGCCAGTAGTCCCGGGCCCCGGCTGTTTTTT.

By share, this clone ranks as medium-sized. The rearrangement links TRBV27 to TRBJ1-1; no clear D. Trimming shortened V by 1 base and J by 0 bases, and 9 bases separated the two germline ends. The CDR3 runs 15 residues. Per germline, CDR1 MNHEY and CDR2 SMNVEV (reference sequence). The CDR3 nucleotides are TGTGCCAGCAGTTTATTCGCTGGGGTGAACACTGAAGCTTTCTTT. It yields the protein CASSLFAGVNTEAFF.

CDR3 residues: CASIGTAPSNQPQHF. The CDR3 coding sequence is TGTGCCAGTATCGGGACCGCTCCTTCCAATCAGCCCCAGCATTTT. The V and J genes are TRBV19 and TRBJ1-5, with D tentatively TRBD1 (5 bases). The germline gives CDR1 LNHDA, CDR2 SQIVND (reference sequence). V dropped 7 bases and J dropped 3 bases, with 16 bases sitting between them. The CDR3 spans 15 residues.

This clone has a single count. The J gene is TRBJ2-7, the V gene TRBV15; D possibly corresponds to TRBD1 (5 bases). CDR1 LNHNV and CDR2 YYDKDF come from the germline V gene (reference sequence). The CDR3 is 14 residues long. V was shortened by 0 bases and J by 3 bases, with 9 bases between the two germline ends. In nucleotides, the CDR3 is TGTGCCACCAGCAGAGACTTCGGACACTACGAGCAGTACGTC. Amino acid sequence: CATSRDFGHYEQYV.

The CDR3 reads CASSVGTSAHNEQFF. DNA for the CDR3: TGTGCCAGCAGCGTAGGGACTAGCGCCCACAATGAGCAGTTCTTC. J is TRBJ2-1 and V is TRBV9; 9 bases are a match to TRBD2. Germline trimming cut 0 bases from V and 5 bases from J; bases unmatched to any gene: 3. The CDR3 sequence is 15 residues long. Germline V gene data show CDR1 as SGDLS and CDR2 as YYNGEE.

J is TRBJ1-5 and V is TRBV12-3 or TRBV12-4; no firm D call. Trimming cost V 2 bases and J 7 bases, with 6 bases left between them. The CDR3 has 12 amino acids. In DNA form, the CDR3 reads TGTGCCAGCAGTTTATACCCCCAGCCCCAGCATTTT. This gives the protein CASSLYPQPQHF.

The chain is built from TRBV7-2 and TRBJ2-7; D gene unclear. V lost 3 bases, J lost 5 bases, and 2 bases lay in between. This CDR3 comprises 10 residues. Germline V lookup: CDR1 SGHTA, CDR2 FQGNSA. The CDR3 reads CASSLDEQYV. For the CDR3, the DNA is TGTGCCAGCAGCTTGGACGAGCAGTACGTC.

This clone was counted once. This chain connects TRBV18 to TRBJ1-1; 10 nucleotides agree with TRBD1. This CDR3 has 18 amino acids. Looked up from germline, CDR1 is KGHSH and CDR2 is LQKENI. V trimming: 3 bases; J trimming: 4 bases; junction bases outside the gene matches: 14. The CDR3 coding sequence is TGTGCCAGCTCACCCCGGACAGGGGGAATTTCGGGGAGCACTGAAGCTTTCTTT. Its translation is CASSPRTGGISGSTEAFF.

The rearrangement links TRBV6-5 to TRBJ2-1; 14 nucleotides match TRBD2. Germline CDR1 is MNHEY and CDR2 is SVGAGI. J was trimmed by 4 bases and V by 7 bases; bases with no gene match: 3. There are 15 residues in the CDR3. The CDR3 DNA reads TGTGCCAGCACTGGGACTAGCGGGGGTTACAATGAGCAGTTCTTC. It encodes CASTGTSGGYNEQFF.

This clone was found a few times. This chain links TRBV12-3 or TRBV12-4 with TRBJ2-2; 7 bases match TRBD1. The trim removed 6 bases at V and 7 bases at J, leaving 2 bases unmatched. This CDR3 region has 12 residues. This chain's CDR3 is CASRTGNGELFF. In DNA form, the CDR3 reads TGTGCCAGCAGGACAGGGAACGGGGAGCTGTTTTTT.

This clone was found a few times. The rearrangement joins TRBV4-2 to TRBJ1-5; no firm D call. Germline V gene lookup returns CDR1 LGHNA and CDR2 YNFKEQ. The length of the CDR3 is 14 residues. V was pared by 1 base and J by 4 bases, with 8 bases between. The CDR3: CASSQGRENQPQHF. The CDR3 bases are TGTGCCAGCAGCCAAGGTCGGGAGAATCAGCCCCAGCATTTT.

The chain is built from TRBV3-1 (or the pseudogene TRBV3-2) and TRBJ1-4; D not resolved. Trimming took 6 bases from V and 2 from J, leaving 10 bases between them. This CDR3 has 14 residues. The germline CDR1 and CDR2 sequences are LGHDT and YNNKEL (reference sequence). The CDR3 region is CASRPRATNEKLFF. CDR3 sequence (DNA): TGTGCCAGCAGGCCCCGAGCTACTAATGAAAAACTGTTTTTT.

This clone is a singleton in its sample. The genes are TRBV6-5 and TRBJ2-3, with D possibly matching TRBD2 (5 bases). The germline gives CDR1 MNHEY, CDR2 SVGAGI. The CDR3 totals 14 residues. Trimming removed 7 bases from V and 0 bases from J, with 11 bases in between. CDR3 loop: CASTLLGSTDTQYF. CDR3 bases: TGTGCCAGCACCTTACTAGGAAGCACAGATACGCAGTATTTT.

This chain links TRBV28 with TRBJ1-1; D perhaps matches TRBD1 (5 bases). The germline V and J ends were trimmed by 6 bases and 4 bases, with 24 bases remaining between them. CDR3 length: 17 amino acids. Germline V gene lookup returns CDR1 MDHEN and CDR2 SYDVKM. DNA of the CDR3: TGTGCCAGCAGCCCGACAGTGTATGTCCGGTGGGGCACTGAAGCTTTCTTT. It translates to CASSPTVYVRWGTEAFF.

The chain uses TRBV7-2 and TRBJ2-2; tentative D call: TRBD2 (5 bases). The CDR3 extends over 15 amino acids. Trimming cost V 2 bases and J 0 bases, with 7 bases left between them. Germline CDR1 reads SGHTA; CDR2 reads FQGNSA. CDR3 DNA: TGTGCCAGCAGCTTATCTAGCCCGAACACCGGGGAGCTGTTTTTT. Encoded protein: CASSLSSPNTGELFF.

This clone was seen once. The J gene is TRBJ1-6, the V gene TRBV7-2; D is uncertain. Trimming took 2 bases from V and 6 from J, leaving 11 bases between them. Germline CDR1 reads SGHTA; CDR2 reads FQGNSA. The CDR3 covers 15 residues. The CDR3 is CASSLNGASNSPLHF. CDR3 DNA sequence: TGTGCCAGCAGCTTAAACGGAGCGTCTAATTCACCCCTCCACTTT.

V is TRBV25-1 and J is TRBJ1-2; D might be TRBD1 (5 bases). Germline lookup yields CDR1 MGHDK and CDR2 SYGVNS. The CDR3 sequence is 12 residues long. V was clipped by 1 base and J by 7 bases, with 7 bases between them. CDR3 nucleotides: TGTGCCAGCAGTGAATTTCAGGGTGGCTACACCTTC. Translation gives CASSEFQGGYTF.